The source of this TCR beta chain is a study of CD8+ T cells in alopecia areata. General observations from the study: Possibly because of HLA-related factors, TCR sharing was less clear across patients than in mice.

Collection of lesional scalp punch biopsies and peripheral blood was performed in alopecia areata patients. Cell sorting was applied to PBMCs, and CD4+ and CD8+ T cells were collected. V shed 5 bases and J 2 bases; nucleotides not matched to a gene: 3. In germline, CDR1 is SGHAT, CDR2 FQNNGV. The CDR3 contains 13 residues. Concerning this clone: No antigen is known for it. This is likely an artifact of a read error, given a far larger clone one base away.

RNA was extracted and reverse transcribed into cDNA as the sequencing template. Assay: immunoSEQ multiplex PCR; the TCRdb copy retains only in-frame clones and omits some. This sample yields tens of thousands of clones, of which around 47% are seen a single time; roughly 47% belongs to the top ten. This TCR derives from a human donor with alopecia areata. The rearrangement links TRBV11-2 to TRBJ2-7; 7 bases are a match to TRBD1. Sequencing used NKG2D-low CD8+ T cells sorted from blood. In DNA, the CDR3 is TGTGCCAGCAGCCTGGGACAGACCTACGAGCAGTACTTC. This sequence encodes CASSLGQTYEQYF. The variable domain in full, completed from reference TRBV11-2 and TRBJ2-7, reads EAGVAQSPRYKIIEKRQSVAFWCNPISGHATLYWYQQILGQGPKLLIQFQNNGVVDDSQLPKDRFSAERLKGVDSTLKIQPAKLEDSAVYLCASSLGQTYEQYFGPGTRLTVT.